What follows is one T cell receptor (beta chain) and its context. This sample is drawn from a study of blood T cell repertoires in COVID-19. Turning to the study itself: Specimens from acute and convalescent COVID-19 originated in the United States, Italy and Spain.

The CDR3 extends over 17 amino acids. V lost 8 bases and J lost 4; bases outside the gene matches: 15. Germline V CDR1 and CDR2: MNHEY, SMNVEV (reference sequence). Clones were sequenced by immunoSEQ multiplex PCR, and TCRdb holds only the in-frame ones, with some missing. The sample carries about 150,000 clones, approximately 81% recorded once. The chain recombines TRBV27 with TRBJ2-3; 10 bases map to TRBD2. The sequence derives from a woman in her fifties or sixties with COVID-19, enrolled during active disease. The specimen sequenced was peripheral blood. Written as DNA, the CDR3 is TGTGCCAGCGCGGAGGTTGGGCTAGCGGGAGCCGCAGATACGCAGTATTTT. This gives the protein CASAEVGLAGAADTQYF.